The 3 T cell receptor beta chains presented below share a single source sample, sequenced in a study of pediatric ulcerative colitis. Sequenced by immunoSEQ multiplex PCR; TCRdb stores in-frame clones only, minus some. The table lists around 68,000 clones, 77% of them singletons. The sequenced material came from blood. These receptors came from a boy younger than 18 with moderate ulcerative colitis.

The chain employs TRBV25-1 and TRBJ2-7; D call uncertain. V lost 5 bases, J lost 4 bases, and 9 bases lay in between. Looked up from germline, CDR1 is MGHDK and CDR2 is SYGVNS. The CDR3 extends over 12 amino acids. CDR3 sequence reads: CASSNWNYEQYF. The CDR3 nucleotides read TGTGCCAGCAGTAACTGGAATTACGAGCAGTACTTC.

The chain joins TRBV29-1 to TRBJ1-2, with 7 bases identical to TRBD1. V was pared by 1 base and J by 8 bases, with 4 bases of the junction left unmatched. CDR3 size: 12 residues. The germline V gene has CDR1 SQVTM and CDR2 ANQGSEA. The CDR3 loop is CSVEGDSGGYTF. The CDR3 DNA sequence: TGCAGCGTTGAAGGGGACAGCGGGGGCTACACCTTC.

The genes are TRBV7-8 and TRBJ1-1; TRBD1 matches at 7 bases. J lost 11 bases, V lost 5 bases, and 14 bases had no gene match. The CDR3 extends over 14 amino acids. Germline assignment: CDR1 SGHVS and CDR2 FQNEAQ. The CDR3 DNA follows: TGTGCCAGCAGCCCAGAAGTTTGGCAGGGGGAGGCTTTCTTT. It specifies CASSPEVWQGEAFF.